Sequencing of this T cell receptor (beta chain) was carried out in a study of cytomegalovirus exposure and HLA in healthy donors. Study outcomes and limitations: Altogether, 160 or so TCR beta chains were recorded as cytomegalovirus-associated.

This table comes from immunoSEQ multiplex PCR, and its TCRdb copy is limited to in-frame clones, with some not included. The sample carries about 120,000 clones, approximately 88% recorded once. For this clone: No antigen is known for it.

This clonotype was sampled from a man between 18 and 35 years old in good health and CMV-seronegative. Material: PBMCs.

CDR3 region: CASSYTGQGTYTQYF. The CDR3 DNA reads as TGTGCCAGCAGTTATACCGGACAGGGGACGTATACGCAGTATTTT. The rearrangement links TRBV27 to TRBJ2-3; 9 bases fit TRBD1. Trimming at V came to 4 bases and at J to 7 bases, leaving 9 bases not matched to a gene. Germline CDR1 is MNHEY and CDR2 is SMNVEV (reference sequence). The CDR3 length is 15 residues.